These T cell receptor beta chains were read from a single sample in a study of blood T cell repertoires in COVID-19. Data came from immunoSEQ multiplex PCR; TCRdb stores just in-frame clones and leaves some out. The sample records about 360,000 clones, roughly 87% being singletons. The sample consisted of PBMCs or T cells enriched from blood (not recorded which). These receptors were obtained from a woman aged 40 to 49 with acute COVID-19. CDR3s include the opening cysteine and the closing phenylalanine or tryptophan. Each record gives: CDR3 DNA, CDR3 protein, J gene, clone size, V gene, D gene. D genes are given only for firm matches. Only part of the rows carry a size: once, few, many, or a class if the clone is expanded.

cdr3_nt: TGTGCCAGCAGCTTATGGGACTTAAGCTCCTACAATGAGCAGTTCTTC
cdr3_aa: CASSLWDLSSYNEQFF
j_call: TRBJ2-1
clone_size: few
v_call: TRBV7-6
d_call: .

cdr3_nt: TGTGCCAGCAGTGGGCCAGGGGATTACACTGAAGCTTTCTTT
cdr3_aa: CASSGPGDYTEAFF
j_call: TRBJ1-1
clone_size: .
v_call: TRBV2
d_call: .

cdr3_nt: TGTGCCTGGAGTGTACAGCGGGGCGTAAATGAAAAACTGTTTTTT
cdr3_aa: CAWSVQRGVNEKLFF
j_call: TRBJ1-4
clone_size: .
v_call: TRBV30
d_call: .

cdr3_nt: TGTGCCAGCAGCAAGTCGGGACAGGGGGATTCACCCCTCCACTTT
cdr3_aa: CASSKSGQGDSPLHF
j_call: TRBJ1-6
clone_size: .
v_call: TRBV7-9
d_call: TRBD1

cdr3_nt: TGCAGCGTTGAAGACTCCCGGGACATTCCGAGGGGAGATACGCAGTATTTT
cdr3_aa: CSVEDSRDIPRGDTQYF
j_call: TRBJ2-3
clone_size: .
v_call: TRBV29-1
d_call: .

cdr3_nt: TGTGCCAGCTCACCGCCGGGACAGGGGTCTGAAGCTTTCTTT
cdr3_aa: CASSPPGQGSEAFF
j_call: TRBJ1-1
clone_size: .
v_call: TRBV18
d_call: TRBD1

cdr3_nt: TGTGCCACCAGCAGGGCAGGCCCAGCTAACTATGGCTACACCTTC
cdr3_aa: CATSRAGPANYGYTF
j_call: TRBJ1-2
clone_size: .
v_call: TRBV15
d_call: .

cdr3_nt: TGTGCCAGCAGCTTAGATCTGGGACACCTTAACTATGGCTACACCTTC
cdr3_aa: CASSLDLGHLNYGYTF
j_call: TRBJ1-2
clone_size: few
v_call: TRBV7-9
d_call: .

cdr3_nt: TGTGCCAGCAGCTTATACAGGAAAGAGACCCAGTACTTC
cdr3_aa: CASSLYRKETQYF
j_call: TRBJ2-5
clone_size: .
v_call: TRBV7-2
d_call: .

cdr3_nt: TGTGCCAGCAGTCGACAGGGAAACTATGGCTACACCTTC
cdr3_aa: CASSRQGNYGYTF
j_call: TRBJ1-2
clone_size: .
v_call: TRBV6-5
d_call: TRBD1